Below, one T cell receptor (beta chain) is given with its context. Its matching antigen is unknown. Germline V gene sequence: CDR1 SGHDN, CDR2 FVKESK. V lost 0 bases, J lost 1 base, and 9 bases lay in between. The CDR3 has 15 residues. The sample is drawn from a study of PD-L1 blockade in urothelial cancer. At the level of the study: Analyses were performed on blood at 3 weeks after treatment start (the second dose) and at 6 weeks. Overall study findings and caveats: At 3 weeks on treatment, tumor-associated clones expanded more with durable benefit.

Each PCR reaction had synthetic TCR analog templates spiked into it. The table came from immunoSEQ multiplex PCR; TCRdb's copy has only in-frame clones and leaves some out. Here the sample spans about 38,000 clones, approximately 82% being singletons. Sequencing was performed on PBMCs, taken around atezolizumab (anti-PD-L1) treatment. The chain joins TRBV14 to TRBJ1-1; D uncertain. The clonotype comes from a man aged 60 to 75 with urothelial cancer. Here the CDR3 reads CASSQDRGWNTEAFF. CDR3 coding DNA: TGTGCCAGCAGCCAAGATCGGGGTTGGAACACTGAAGCTTTCTTT.